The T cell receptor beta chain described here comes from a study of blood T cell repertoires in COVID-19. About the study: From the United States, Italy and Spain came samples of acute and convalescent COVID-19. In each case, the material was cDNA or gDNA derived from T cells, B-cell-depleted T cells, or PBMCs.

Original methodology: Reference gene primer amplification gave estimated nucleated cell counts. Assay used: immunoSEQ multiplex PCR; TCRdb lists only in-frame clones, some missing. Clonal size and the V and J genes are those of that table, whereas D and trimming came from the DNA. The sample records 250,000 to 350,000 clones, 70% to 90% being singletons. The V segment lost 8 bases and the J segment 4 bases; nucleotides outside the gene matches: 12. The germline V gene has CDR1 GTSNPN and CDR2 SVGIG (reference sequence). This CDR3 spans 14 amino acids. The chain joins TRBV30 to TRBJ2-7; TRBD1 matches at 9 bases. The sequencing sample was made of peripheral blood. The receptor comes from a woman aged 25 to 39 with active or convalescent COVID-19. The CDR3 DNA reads TGTGCCGGCAGTGGGGACAGGGTTGGATACGAGCAGTACTTC. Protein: CAGSGDRVGYEQYF.